One T cell receptor (beta chain) is described in this entry. Its antigen remains unidentified. Per-nucleotide qualities are absent, and no much larger clonotype sits a single base away. Libraries came from the immunoSEQ multiplex PCR assay. The authors processed their data as follows. Preprocessing removed nonproductive sequences and CDR3s not starting with C, not ending with F or W, or shorter than 7 amino acids. The MANAFEST web app identified antigen-specific clonotypes based on expansion compared with the reference and other culture wells. A clone was considered positive if the clone showed significant expansion compared with the reference culture in 2 of 3 replicate wells at an FDR below 0.05. For a clone to be considered positive, significant expansion relative to all other tandem wells and an odds ratio above 5 were also required. CDR3 homology was quantified as pairwise Levenshtein distance, calculated with the stringdist R package after three terminal residues were trimmed from each end. Sourced from immuneACCESS, this table was stored by TCRdb with only in-frame sequences that have V and J called. A share of the clones is absent; for the studies checked, an unresolved V gene accounts for under half, and the remainder has no known explanation. V, J and clone size reflect that table, while D and trimming were determined from the DNA. In this sample the table shows roughly 20,000 clones, roughly four fifths of which occur a single time. About a fifth of the sample comes from the top ten.

CD4+ T cells from unexposed donors were collected before the COVID-19 pandemic (2011-2018). Following 10 days of culture, the EasySep CD4+ T cell isolation kit was used to isolate CD4+ T cells. As cell number allowed, CD4+ T cells from unexposed donors were tested for reactivity to SARS-CoV-2 S and N and to four common cold coronavirus spike pools. PBMCs were cultured at two million per well in IMDM supplemented with roughly 5% human AB serum and 10 IU/ml IL-2. Half of the culture medium was replaced with fresh IL-2-containing medium on days 3 and 7. Triplicate replicate wells were generally used for each peptide culture condition. The leukapheresis product for the unexposed donors was obtained through commercial purchase. PBMCs were isolated from leukapheresis product or whole blood by Ficoll-Paque PLUS gradient centrifugation. PBMCs were either cryopreserved at -140°C or used fresh in the expansion assay. The QIAamp Micro DNA Kit was used to extract genomic DNA from the CD4+ T cells.

These data belong to a study of CD4 T cells in relation to SARS-CoV-2 and coronaviruses (dated by TCRdb to 2020 to 2022). For the wider study: The ViraFEST assay cultured PBMCs with antigen for under 11 days, then sequenced TCR beta CDR3s to find antigen-specific clonal expansions. HLA restriction was mapped for shared crossreactive spike epitopes using patient-derived lymphoblastoid cell lines. Samples from three pre-COVID donors and the naive versus memory experiments were sequenced with the Adaptive Biotechnologies TCR-sequencing kit; other data were Illumina-based. A different, Illumina-based TCR-beta assay was used to sequence expansion assays from other donors in the study. At the level of individual TCR clonotypes, the study evaluated whether memory CD4+ T cells crossreact between the spike proteins of SARS-CoV-2 and those of common cold coronaviruses. An HIV-1 Nef peptide pool or a no-peptide culture served as the negative reference condition. General findings and caveats noted by the study authors: Crossreactive clones showed significantly weaker SARS-CoV-2-driven expansion than monoreactive clones, consistent with antigenic imprinting. Since the crossreactivity analysis centred on spike protein, crossreactivity against other viral proteins was not assessed. Small numbers of patients and of tested TCRs limited the study. Memory CD4+ clonotypes crossrecognizing SARS-CoV-2 and at least one common cold coronavirus spike were found in around 71% of donors. No donor contributed both pre-pandemic and post-infection samples, which limited tracing the source of pre-existing responses.

The CDR3 contains 12 residues, cysteine and phenylalanine counted. The sequence is cut down to CDR3 DNA, 36 bases in frame from base 1. Between the V and J ends, shortened by 3 bases and 4 bases respectively, the junction contains 4 bases. The chain couples TRBV12-3 or TRBV12-4 to TRBJ1-5; the D gene assignment is ambiguous. Input material: CD4+ T cells from PBMCs, cultured in vitro. The sequence derives from a human donor in good health. The CDR3 region reads CASSFLNQPQHF. The sequenced DNA is TGTGCCAGCAGTTTTTTGAATCAGCCCCAGCATTTT.